The TCR beta chain described here comes from a study of T cell repertoires in cytomegalovirus infection. Whole-study context: Matching HLA type and CMV infection were both indicated by public TCR beta signatures.

One entry per CDR3 protein results from TCRdb running MiXCR on the reads. Of approximately 550,000 distinct CDR3 sequences in the sample, 16% are singletons; the top ten hold roughly a quarter. There are many counts of this clonotype. Its antigen is as yet unknown. The CDR3 totals 14 residues. Germline V gene sequence: CDR1 SEHNR, CDR2 FQNEAQ (reference sequence). V trimming: 8 bases; J trimming: 5 bases; junction bases outside the gene matches: 11. Study results and limitations: Accumulated public TCR beta family frequency recognized individuals carrying CMV together with the relevant HLA. CMV-specific TCR beta clonotypes restricted by HLA-C dominated the ex vivo response.

The sequence came from a human donor in good health (CMV status not recorded). Some clones in this sample may be carry-over from other donors' samples. Sequencing input: CD8+ T cells from PBMCs. The chain employs TRBV7-9 and TRBJ2-7; TRBD1 matches 8 bases. This CDR3 is CASRSGQGADEQYF. As DNA, the CDR3 is TGTGCCAGCCGGTCGGGGCAGGGGGCGGACGAGCAGTACTTC.